This TCR beta chain comes out of a study of T cells in Graves' hyperthyroidism and ophthalmopathy. Whole-study findings and limits: The majority of expanded thyroid clonotypes above 0.001 also appeared in blood.

In this sample, this clonotype turned up many times. Its antigen is as yet unknown. Aged 18 to 65, the patients had hyperthyroidism that was newly diagnosed and had lasted under 2 months. Patients with uncontrolled infections, other autoimmune diseases, pregnancy or lactation were excluded. Diagnosis rested on symptoms, serum thyroxine and TRAb, thyroid ultrasound, and orbital computed tomography. Template material for amplifying TCR beta CDR3 regions consisted of RNA transcripts. HTBI primers were used for first-round RT-PCR of the TCR CDR3. TCRdb fed the multiplex PCR reads into MiXCR, producing one record per CDR3 protein. This table holds about half a million distinct CDR3 sequences, 20% to 25% found once. Germline CDR1 SGHAT, CDR2 FQDESV (reference sequence). With V trimmed by 5 bases and J by 0 bases, 7 bases remained unmatched. The CDR3 has 16 amino acids.

The chain joins TRBV11-1 to TRBJ2-7; 10 positions agree with TRBD2. This sequence was found in a man aged 18 to 29 with Graves' hyperthyroidism. The sequenced sample was blood. CDR3 in amino acids: CASSDTSGVLSYEQYF. The CDR3 nucleotides are TGTGCCAGCAGCGATACTAGCGGGGTCCTCTCCTACGAGCAGTACTTC. Variable domain in full (rest from reference TRBV11-1 and TRBJ2-7): EAEVAQSPRYKITEKSQAVAFWCDPISGHATLYWYRQILGQGPELLVQFQDESVVDDSQLPKDRFSAERLKGVDSTLKIQPAELGDSAMYLCASSDTSGVLSYEQYFGPGTRLTVT.